This T cell receptor beta chain was sequenced for a study of T cell changes during pregnancy in multiple sclerosis. This clone was counted only a few times. Some clones are missing from TCRdb's copy, which holds only in-frame ones; the method was immunoSEQ multiplex PCR. The top ten hold approximately 7% of the sample, which has roughly 30,000 clones, about 88% seen once. The CDR3 extends over 15 amino acids. Trimming removed 3 bases from V and 3 bases from J, with 14 bases in between. CDR1 and CDR2 (germline): MDHEN, SYDVKM. The genes are TRBV28 and TRBJ1-2; maybe TRBD1 (6 bases). The clonotype comes from a female donor with multiple sclerosis, enrolled in a pregnancy study. Sequenced material: CD8+ T cells from peripheral blood mononuclear cells, taken after pregnancy. The CDR3 region is CASSLGRGDYYGYTF. For the CDR3, the DNA is TGTGCCAGCAGTTTGGGGAGGGGGGATTACTATGGCTACACCTTC.